These 5 T cell receptor beta chains came from one sample sequenced in a study of CD8 T cells in Susac syndrome. With random hexamers, reverse transcription was performed on about 0.5 to 1 ug of RNA. TCRdb fed the immunoSEQ multiplex PCR reads into MiXCR, producing one record per CDR3 protein. The sample lists roughly 120,000 distinct CDR3 sequences, 94% occurring once. Specimen: CD4+ T cells from PBMCs. The receptors derive from a human donor in good health.

This clonotype has more than one count but fewer than ten. The J gene is TRBJ2-3, the V gene TRBV7-3; 9 bases are shared with TRBD1. The CDR3 totals 15 residues. J gave up 2 bases and V 2 bases, and 2 bases lay outside the gene matches. Germline CDR1 is SGHTA and CDR2 is FQGTGA. The CDR3 bases are TGTGCCAGCAGCTTAGGGACAGGGATCACAGATACGCAGTATTTT. It is translated as CASSLGTGITDTQYF.

This clonotype has a handful of counts. This chain uses TRBV6-2 or TRBV6-3 with TRBJ1-5, with no clear D. The CDR3 is 14 amino acids. Between the trimmed V and J ends, which lost 5 bases and 5 bases, there was a span of 13 bases. Germline V gene sequence: CDR1 MNHEY, CDR2 SVGEGT. The CDR3 bases are TGTGCCAGCAGTCCCCAAACATATCATCAGCCCCAGCATTTT. It yields the protein CASSPQTYHQPQHF.

This chain joins TRBV29-1 and TRBJ1-1; D is unclear. Germline V gene lookup returns CDR1 SQVTM and CDR2 ANQGSEA. The ends were cut back, 6 bases at V and 3 bases at J, with 20 bases in the middle. CDR3 length: 15 residues. CDR3 amino acids: CSVGGSPGRDTEAFF. The CDR3 bases are TGCAGCGTGGGTGGGTCTCCGGGGAGGGACACTGAAGCTTTCTTT.

The chain has TRBV11-1 and TRBJ2-1; D possibly corresponds to TRBD2 (6 bases). The germline V gene encodes CDR1 SGHAT and CDR2 FQDESV (reference sequence). V dropped 3 bases and J dropped 0 bases, with 12 bases sitting between them. CDR3 length: 16 amino acids. The CDR3 DNA sequence: TGTGCCAGCAGCTTGCGGCGGGACCGCTCCTACAATGAGCAGTTCTTC. Its protein is CASSLRRDRSYNEQFF.

The rearrangement joins TRBV12-3 or TRBV12-4 to TRBJ1-2; D is possibly TRBD1 (6 bases). The CDR3 spans 14 residues. V shed 6 bases and J shed 4 bases, with 15 bases lying between them. In DNA, the CDR3 is TGTGCCAGCAGCCCAGGGGAAGCTGGCTATGGCTACACCTTC. Amino acids: CASSPGEAGYGYTF.